This is a list of T cell receptor beta chains from one sample in a study of blood T cell repertoires in COVID-19. TCRdb keeps only in-frame clones here, not all; method: immunoSEQ multiplex PCR. Of some 130,000 clones listed, almost 80% are singletons. Sequenced: peripheral blood. The source is a man in his sixties who had recovered from COVID-19. Both conserved end residues are part of each CDR3. Fields, in order: clone size, J gene, D gene, V gene, CDR3 length, CDR3 DNA, CDR3 protein. D genes are given only for firm matches. The size entry is marked missing in some rows and otherwise reads once, few, many or a size class.

size: .
J: TRBJ2-7
D: .
V: TRBV6-6
length: 13
DNA: TGTGCCAGCAGCCCACAGGCGTCCTACGAGCAGTACTTC
CDR3: CASSPQASYEQYF

size: .
J: TRBJ1-2
D: .
V: TRBV5-4
length: 14
DNA: TGTGCCAGCAGCTTGGCTGGGGCCCTCTATGGCTACACCTTC
CDR3: CASSLAGALYGYTF

size: .
J: TRBJ1-1
D: .
V: TRBV5-6
length: 14
DNA: TGTGCCAGCAGCTTGGTGGAGGGATGGACTGAAGCTTTCTTT
CDR3: CASSLVEGWTEAFF

size: .
J: TRBJ2-3
D: TRBD1
V: TRBV29-1
length: 17
DNA: TGCAGCGTTGCTCCTAAGCGGCAGGGGGTTAGCACAGATACGCAGTATTTT
CDR3: CSVAPKRQGVSTDTQYF

size: .
J: TRBJ1-1
D: TRBD1
V: TRBV7-9
length: 17
DNA: TGTGCCAGTGGGGTTTGGACAGGGGTCCTAAAGGGCACTGAAGCTTTCTTT
CDR3: CASGVWTGVLKGTEAFF

size: .
J: TRBJ1-1
D: TRBD1
V: TRBV6-5
length: 13
DNA: TGTGCCAGCAGTACAGGGGAGAACACTGAAGCTTTCTTT
CDR3: CASSTGENTEAFF

size: many
J: TRBJ1-3
D: .
V: TRBV7-8
length: 14
DNA: TGTGCCAGCAGCCCCCCGGGGGGAAGGAACACCATATATTTT
CDR3: CASSPPGGRNTIYF

size: .
J: TRBJ1-3
D: TRBD1
V: TRBV30
length: 15
DNA: TGTGCCTGGAGTTATGGGACAGGGACTGGAAACACCATATATTTT
CDR3: CAWSYGTGTGNTIYF

size: .
J: TRBJ2-3
D: TRBD2
V: TRBV5-1
length: 14
DNA: TGCGCCAGCGGGAGAGCGGGGGGCACAGATACGCAGTATTTT
CDR3: CASGRAGGTDTQYF

size: .
J: TRBJ1-4
D: .
V: TRBV28
length: 14
DNA: TGTGCCAGCACCATCGGTGGAGGTTATGAAAAACTGTTTTTT
CDR3: CASTIGGGYEKLFF

size: .
J: TRBJ1-2
D: .
V: TRBV7-9
length: 13
DNA: TGTGCCAGCAGCTTAAACAGCCCCTATGGCTACACCTTC
CDR3: CASSLNSPYGYTF

size: .
J: TRBJ1-3
D: .
V: TRBV11-2
length: 14
DNA: TGTGCCAGCAGCTTAGGGGGGCCCGGAAACACCATATATTTT
CDR3: CASSLGGPGNTIYF

size: .
J: TRBJ2-1
D: .
V: TRBV6-2/TRBV6-3
length: 15
DNA: TGTGCCAGCACCCCGGCGGGTAGCCGCCTCGGGGAGCAGTTCTTC
CDR3: CASTPAGSRLGEQFF

size: .
J: TRBJ2-6
D: .
V: TRBV5-6
length: 18
DNA: TGTGCCAGCAACCGGGACTTCCAACACCCTCTGGGGGCCAACGTCCTGACTTTC
CDR3: CASNRDFQHPLGANVLTF

size: .
J: TRBJ2-3
D: TRBD2
V: TRBV19
length: 16
DNA: TGTGCCACTTCCCGGACTAGCGGGGGGGGGACAGATACGCAGTATTTT
CDR3: CATSRTSGGGTDTQYF

size: .
J: TRBJ1-2
D: .
V: TRBV4-3
length: 15
DNA: TGCGCCAGCAGCCAAGTGGTAGCGACAACCTATGGCTACACCTTC
CDR3: CASSQVVATTYGYTF

size: few
J: TRBJ2-7
D: .
V: TRBV5-1
length: 15
DNA: TGCGCCAGCAGGTCCCGGGACGGGGGGCCATACGAGCAGTACTTC
CDR3: CASRSRDGGPYEQYF

size: .
J: TRBJ2-7
D: TRBD1
V: TRBV19
length: 15
DNA: TGTGCCAGTAGTATAGGTCGGGACAGGGGCTACGAGCAGTACTTC
CDR3: CASSIGRDRGYEQYF

size: .
J: TRBJ2-2
D: TRBD2
V: TRBV7-8
length: 15
DNA: TGTGCCAGCAGCTCCGGGACTAGTATCGCCGGGGAGCTGTTTTTT
CDR3: CASSSGTSIAGELFF

size: .
J: TRBJ1-6
D: .
V: TRBV27
length: 14
DNA: TGTGCCAGCAGTTTAGCAGGGTTCAATTCACCCCTCCACTTT
CDR3: CASSLAGFNSPLHF

size: many
J: TRBJ2-2
D: .
V: TRBV4-2
length: 16
DNA: TGTGCCAGCAGCCAAGATCCGGACAGCCTGCCCGGGGAGCTGTTTTTT
CDR3: CASSQDPDSLPGELFF

size: .
J: TRBJ2-2
D: .
V: TRBV6-2/TRBV6-3
length: 16
DNA: TGTGCCAGCAGTTACGGTGCAGGGACGAACACCGGGGAGCTGTTTTTT
CDR3: CASSYGAGTNTGELFF

size: .
J: TRBJ2-5
D: TRBD1
V: TRBV4-3
length: 15
DNA: TGCGCCAGCAGCCAGGTGACAGGGGGCCAAGAGACCCAGTACTTC
CDR3: CASSQVTGGQETQYF

size: .
J: TRBJ2-1
D: TRBD2
V: TRBV6-2/TRBV6-3
length: 14
DNA: TGTGCCAGCAGTGGCCTAGCGGTATACAATGAGCAGTTCTTC
CDR3: CASSGLAVYNEQFF

size: once
J: TRBJ1-5
D: .
V: TRBV28
length: 13
DNA: TGTGCCAGCAGTACACAGAACAATCAGCCCCAGCATTTT
CDR3: CASSTQNNQPQHF

size: .
J: TRBJ2-3
D: TRBD2
V: TRBV4-2
length: 17
DNA: TGTGCCAGCAGCCAAGAGCTAGCGGAGGCAAGCACAGATACGCAGTATTTT
CDR3: CASSQELAEASTDTQYF

size: .
J: TRBJ2-2
D: .
V: TRBV6-4
length: 14
DNA: TGTGCCAGCAGTGAGAGCCCTAACGGCGGGGAGCTGTTTTTT
CDR3: CASSESPNGGELFF

size: .
J: TRBJ1-1
D: TRBD1
V: TRBV5-6
length: 15
DNA: TGTGCCAGCAGCTTGACGGGACAGGGTCAAACTGAAGCTTTCTTT
CDR3: CASSLTGQGQTEAFF

size: .
J: TRBJ1-4
D: .
V: TRBV5-1
length: 15
DNA: TGCGCCAGCAGCCGTGAGACAGCGTCTAATGAAAAACTGTTTTTT
CDR3: CASSRETASNEKLFF

size: .
J: TRBJ1-5
D: .
V: TRBV30
length: 13
DNA: TGTGCCTGGAGTAGCAGGGACAATCAGCCCCAGCATTTT
CDR3: CAWSSRDNQPQHF

size: .
J: TRBJ1-5
D: .
V: TRBV30
length: 13
DNA: TGTGCCTGGGATACAGGGAAGGATCAGCCCCAGCATTTT
CDR3: CAWDTGKDQPQHF

size: .
J: TRBJ1-6
D: TRBD1
V: TRBV7-9
length: 14
DNA: TGTGCCAGCAGCTTAGACAGGGGGCTTTCACCCCTCCACTTT
CDR3: CASSLDRGLSPLHF

size: .
J: TRBJ1-5
D: .
V: TRBV5-5
length: 14
DNA: TGTGCCAGCAGCTTGGCCGGGGACAATCAGCCCCAGCATTTT
CDR3: CASSLAGDNQPQHF

size: .
J: TRBJ2-7
D: .
V: TRBV18
length: 14
DNA: TGTGCCAGCTCAGCACAGGGAGGCGGCTACGAGCAGTACTTC
CDR3: CASSAQGGGYEQYF

size: .
J: TRBJ2-5
D: .
V: TRBV7-2
length: 15
DNA: TGTGCCAGCAGCTTAGTGACGGGGTCGTGGGAGACCCAGTACTTC
CDR3: CASSLVTGSWETQYF

size: .
J: TRBJ1-1
D: TRBD1
V: TRBV30
length: 16
DNA: TGTGCCTGGAGTTCACTGACAGGGGCCGTAAACGCTGAAGCTTTCTTT
CDR3: CAWSSLTGAVNAEAFF

size: .
J: TRBJ2-1
D: TRBD2
V: TRBV9
length: 16
DNA: TGTGCCAGCAGCAGCGGAGCTAGCGGAAGATACAATGAGCAGTTCTTC
CDR3: CASSSGASGRYNEQFF

size: .
J: TRBJ1-2
D: .
V: TRBV4-1
length: 12
DNA: TGCGCCAGCAGCCAAGGGACAGATGGCTACACCTTC
CDR3: CASSQGTDGYTF

size: .
J: TRBJ2-7
D: .
V: TRBV18
length: 15
DNA: TGTGCCAGCTCACCAAGCCCGAGCAGGCCCTACGAGCAGTACTTC
CDR3: CASSPSPSRPYEQYF

size: once
J: TRBJ2-7
D: TRBD1
V: TRBV11-2
length: 13
DNA: TGTGCCAGCAGCTTGGACAGGGTGAGAGAGCAGTACTTC
CDR3: CASSLDRVREQYF

size: .
J: TRBJ1-1
D: .
V: TRBV6-5
length: 13
DNA: TGTGCCAGCAGTCCACGACTCGGCACTGAAGCTTTCTTT
CDR3: CASSPRLGTEAFF

size: .
J: TRBJ2-5
D: .
V: TRBV2
length: 12
DNA: TGTGCCAGCAGTGAAACAGTAGAGACCCAGTACTTC
CDR3: CASSETVETQYF

size: .
J: TRBJ2-7
D: TRBD2
V: TRBV5-4
length: 16
DNA: TGTGCCAGCAGCCTGGCCAGCGGGGGTGGTTTTCGAGAGCAGTACTTC
CDR3: CASSLASGGGFREQYF

size: .
J: TRBJ1-2
D: TRBD1
V: TRBV28
length: 14
DNA: TGTGCCAGCAGTTCAGGGACAGGTGGCTATGGCTACACCTTC
CDR3: CASSSGTGGYGYTF

size: once
J: TRBJ2-3
D: TRBD2
V: TRBV9
length: 16
DNA: TGTGCCAGCAGCCCCGGGACTAGCGGGAGAGTTGATACGCAGTATTTT
CDR3: CASSPGTSGRVDTQYF

size: .
J: TRBJ2-3
D: TRBD2
V: TRBV19
length: 18
DNA: TGTGCCAGTAGTGGCGGACTAGCGGGGCACCCGAGCGCAGATACGCAGTATTTT
CDR3: CASSGGLAGHPSADTQYF

size: once
J: TRBJ2-7
D: TRBD1
V: TRBV27
length: 14
DNA: TGTGCCAGCAGTTTAAAGGGGGCGAGCTACGAGCAGTACTTC
CDR3: CASSLKGASYEQYF

size: .
J: TRBJ2-3
D: TRBD2
V: TRBV9
length: 17
DNA: TGTGCCAGCAGCGCTACCGGACTAGCGGGGGGGCCAGATACGCAGTATTTT
CDR3: CASSATGLAGGPDTQYF

size: .
J: TRBJ1-1
D: TRBD1
V: TRBV2
length: 12
DNA: TGTGCCAGAGAGGACAGGGGGCGTGAAGCTTTCTTT
CDR3: CAREDRGREAFF

size: many
J: TRBJ2-4
D: TRBD1
V: TRBV28
length: 16
DNA: TGTGCCAGCAGTTCCTACGGGACAGGGGAGAAAAACATTCAGTACTTC
CDR3: CASSSYGTGEKNIQYF

size: .
J: TRBJ2-7
D: TRBD1
V: TRBV7-2
length: 14
DNA: TGTGCCAGCAGCATCGGGACAGCGACCTACGAGCAGTACTTC
CDR3: CASSIGTATYEQYF

size: few
J: TRBJ2-7
D: .
V: TRBV19
length: 13
DNA: TGTGCCAGTAGTTGGGACAAGACCTACGAGCAGTACTTC
CDR3: CASSWDKTYEQYF

size: .
J: TRBJ2-5
D: TRBD1
V: TRBV9
length: 14
DNA: TGTGCCAGCAGCGTAGAACAGGGGAAAGAGACCCAGTACTTC
CDR3: CASSVEQGKETQYF